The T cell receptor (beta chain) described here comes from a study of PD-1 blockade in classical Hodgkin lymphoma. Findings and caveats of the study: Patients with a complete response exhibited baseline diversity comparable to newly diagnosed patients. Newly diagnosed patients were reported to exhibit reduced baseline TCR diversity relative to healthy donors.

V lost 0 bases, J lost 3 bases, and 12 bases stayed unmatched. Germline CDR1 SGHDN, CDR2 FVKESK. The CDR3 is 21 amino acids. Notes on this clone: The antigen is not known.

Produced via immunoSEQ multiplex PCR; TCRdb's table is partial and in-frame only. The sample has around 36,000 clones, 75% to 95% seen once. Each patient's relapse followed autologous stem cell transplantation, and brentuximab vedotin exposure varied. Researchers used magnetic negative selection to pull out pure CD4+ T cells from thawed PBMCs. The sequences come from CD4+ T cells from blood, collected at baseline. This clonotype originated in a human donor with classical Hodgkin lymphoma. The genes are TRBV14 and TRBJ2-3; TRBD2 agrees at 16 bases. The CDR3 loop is CASSQDLGLAGGPLWTDTQYF. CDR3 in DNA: TGTGCCAGCAGCCAAGATCTGGGACTAGCGGGAGGGCCTTTGTGGACAGATACGCAGTATTTT.